Below are 28 T cell receptor beta chains sequenced from a single sample in a study of Ad26.COV2.S vaccination and SARS-CoV-2 variants. The method was immunoSEQ multiplex PCR; TCRdb's version includes in-frame clones alone and lacks a portion of them. The sample includes approximately 400,000 clones, roughly four fifths of them seen just once. The treatment: about 20 received Ad26.COV2.S at low or high dose, single or two shots; 5 received placebo; per-sample allocation not given. All samples were drawn on day 63, counting from the first vaccine or placebo injection. Sample: peripheral blood, taken in a trial of Ad26.COV2.S vaccine versus placebo. The receptors stem from a person aged 18-60 years who received the Ad26.COV2.S COVID-19 vaccine or a placebo.

For the CDR3, the DNA is TGTGCCAGCAGCCCCCTACTATGCAGGGCCAAAAACATTCAGTACTTC. Amino acids: CASSPLLCRAKNIQYF. V usage is TRBV3-1 (or the pseudogene TRBV3-2) and J usage is TRBJ2-4, with D unclear. Trimming left V 4 bases short and J 1 base short, with 14 bases between. Germline lookup yields CDR1 LGHDT and CDR2 YNNKEL (reference sequence). The CDR3 is made up of 16 amino acids.

V usage is TRBV7-3 and J usage is TRBJ1-1; 7 bases map to TRBD1. The CDR3 has 13 amino acids. Germline V lookup: CDR1 SGHTA, CDR2 FQGTGA. With 1 base clipped from V and 13 bases from J, the junction kept 9 bases outside the gene matches. CDR3 coding DNA: TGTGCCAGCAGCTTAATAGGGGGCGGGAAGCTTTTCTTT. Its protein product is CASSLIGGGKLFF.

As concerns this clone: Within the sample, other DNA sequences also encode this same CDR3. The chain links TRBV12-3 or TRBV12-4 to TRBJ2-1; 7 bases match TRBD2. This CDR3 has 13 residues. Trimming removed 5 bases from V and 4 bases from J; junction bases left unmatched: 2. CDR3 sequence reads: CASSPGLYNEQFF. For the CDR3, the DNA is TGTGCCAGCAGTCCGGGACTATACAATGAGCAGTTCTTC.

The V call is TRBV18, the J call TRBJ2-1; 10 bases are a match to TRBD2. This CDR3 is built from 17 residues. Germline-derived CDR1 and CDR2 are KGHSH and LQKENI. J lost 7 bases, V lost 3 bases, and 12 bases had no gene match. CDR3 residues: CASSPRLKRGGLNEQFF. The CDR3 DNA sequence: TGTGCCAGCTCACCGCGGTTGAAGCGGGGGGGCCTAAATGAGCAGTTCTTC.

The gene calls are TRBV19 and TRBJ1-2; TRBD1 matches 10 bases. The length of the CDR3 is 15 residues. The germline V gene encodes CDR1 LNHDA and CDR2 SQIVND (reference sequence). The CDR3 DNA sequence: TGTGCTACGGGAGGGGACGGGACAGGGGTCGAGGGCTACACCTTC. Protein product: CATGGDGTGVEGYTF.

This clone was seen once. The rearrangement links TRBV15 to TRBJ2-3; 8 positions agree with TRBD2. Germline-derived CDR1 and CDR2 are LNHNV and YYDKDF (reference sequence). V shed 3 bases and J 4 bases; nucleotides not matched to a gene: 6. This CDR3 has 15 residues. CDR3 coding DNA: TGTGCCACCAGCAGGGGGACTAGTGGTTCAGATACGCAGTATTTT. Translation: CATSRGTSGSDTQYF.

The rearrangement uses TRBV7-3 and TRBJ2-1; D remains ambiguous. This CDR3 is built from 12 residues. Germline CDR1 SGHTA, CDR2 FQGTGA. With 6 bases removed from V and 6 bases from J, the gap between germline ends came to 9 bases. The CDR3 region is CASSFERNEQFF. As DNA, the CDR3 is TGTGCCAGCAGTTTCGAGCGCAATGAGCAGTTCTTC.

The chain carries TRBV19 and TRBJ1-6; 7 bases match TRBD1. Per germline, CDR1 LNHDA and CDR2 SQIVND (reference sequence). The CDR3 runs 15 residues. The junction had 12 bases not matched to a gene; V was cut back by 6 bases and J by 10 bases. DNA of the CDR3: TGTGCCAGTAGAGGACTTCAGGGGGGAGGCTCACCCCTCCACTTT. It yields the protein CASRGLQGGGSPLHF.

The rearrangement uses TRBV7-9 and TRBJ1-6; no definite D call. V was cut by 1 base and J by 4 bases, with 11 bases left in between. From germline, CDR1 is SEHNR and CDR2 FQNEAQ (reference sequence). The CDR3 runs to 16 residues. The CDR3 DNA sequence: TGTGCCAGCAGCTTAGGGCTTCCGAGGTATAATTCACCCCTCCACTTT. Its protein is CASSLGLPRYNSPLHF. Supplemented by reference TRBV7-9 and TRBJ1-6, the full variable domain reads DTGVSQNPRHKITKRGQNVTFRCDPISEHNRLYWYRQTLGQGPEFLTYFQNEAQLEKSRLLSDRFSAERPKGSFSTLEIQRTEQGDSAMYLCASSLGLPRYNSPLHFGNGTRLTVT.

The chain recombines TRBV18 with TRBJ2-1, with 9 bases lining up with TRBD2. This CDR3 has 15 amino acids. With 3 bases clipped from V and 4 bases from J, the junction kept 4 bases outside the gene matches. From germline, CDR1 is KGHSH and CDR2 LQKENI. The DNA for the CDR3 is TGTGCCAGCTCACCTCCGGGACTAGCTTACAATGAGCAGTTCTTC. It specifies CASSPPGLAYNEQFF. Supplemented by reference TRBV18 and TRBJ2-1, the full variable domain reads NAGVMQNPRHLVRRRGQEARLRCSPMKGHSHVYWYRQLPEEGLKFMVYLQKENIIDESGMPKERFSAEFPKEGPSILRIQQVVRGDSAAYFCASSPPGLAYNEQFFGPGTRLTVL.

The chain employs TRBV5-5 and TRBJ1-4; D might be TRBD1 (5 bases). The CDR3 consists of 15 residues. From germline, CDR1 is SGHKS and CDR2 YYEKEE (reference sequence). V shed 0 bases and J shed 5 bases, with 11 bases lying between them. The CDR3 DNA sequence: TGTGCCAGCAGCTTGGCGCCCAGGGAGAATGAAAAACTGTTTTTT. This sequence encodes CASSLAPRENEKLFF.

This chain uses TRBV5-1 with TRBJ2-3; tentatively, D is TRBD2 (6 bases). Germline loops: CDR1 SGHRS, CDR2 YFSETQ. The CDR3 spans 14 residues. V gave up 6 bases and J gave up 0 bases, with 11 bases separating them. The CDR3 DNA is TGCGCCAGCACTACTAGCCCTAGCACAGATACGCAGTATTTT. Its protein is CASTTSPSTDTQYF.

The chain links TRBV18 to TRBJ1-2, with D perhaps TRBD1 (5 bases). V dropped 2 bases and J dropped 4 bases, with 5 bases sitting between them. Germline CDR1 reads KGHSH; CDR2 reads LQKENI. CDR3 length: 12 amino acids. CDR3 region: CASSPGTYGYTF. The CDR3 DNA reads TGTGCCAGCTCACCAGGGACCTATGGCTACACCTTC.

A single count supports this clone. Here the CDR3 reads CASSSIGQGVYGYTF. The DNA for the CDR3 is TGTGCCAGCAGTTCAATCGGACAGGGAGTCTATGGCTACACCTTC. The chain has TRBV28 and TRBJ1-2, with 8 bases lining up with TRBD1. The CDR3 has 15 amino acids. Germline assignment: CDR1 MDHEN and CDR2 SYDVKM. J gave up 4 bases and V 4 bases, and 8 bases lay outside the gene matches.

This chain connects TRBV7-9 to TRBJ2-2, with 9 bases identical to TRBD1. The CDR3 contains 14 residues. CDR1 and CDR2 (germline): SEHNR, FQNEAQ (reference sequence). V dropped 5 bases and J dropped 6; count of bases not matched to a gene: 4. CDR3 bases: TGTGCCAGCAGCCGGGACAGGGAGGCCGGGGAGCTGTTTTTT. Protein sequence: CASSRDREAGELFF.

This clone was counted between two and nine times. V gene TRBV5-4 combines with J gene TRBJ2-7; D is perhaps TRBD2 (5 bases). The CDR3 runs 15 residues. Trimming took off 4 bases at V and 1 base at J, with 15 bases between the two ends. Germline CDR1 and CDR2: SGHNT and YYREEE (reference sequence). The CDR3 bases are TGTGCCAGCAGCCTGGACTCTAGGGTATCCTACGAGCAGTACTTC. This encodes CASSLDSRVSYEQYF.

This clone was detected once. The chain recombines TRBV11-3 with TRBJ1-1, with unresolved D. Trimming left V 1 base short and J 5 bases short, with 8 bases between. This CDR3 has 13 residues. Looked up from germline, CDR1 is SGHNT and CDR2 is YENEEA. The DNA for the CDR3 is TGTGCCAGCAGCTTAGTTCCCAAGACTGAAGCTTTCTTT. Translation gives CASSLVPKTEAFF.

V is TRBV27 and J is TRBJ2-6, with no clear D. Germline V gene lookup returns CDR1 MNHEY and CDR2 SMNVEV (reference sequence). This CDR3 region has 13 residues. Between the trimmed V and J ends, which lost 6 bases and 0 bases, there was a span of 3 bases. CDR3 in DNA: TGTGCCAGCAGGCCCTCTGGGGCCAACGTCCTGACTTTC. Protein: CASRPSGANVLTF. The whole variable domain, filled in from reference TRBV27 and TRBJ2-6, reads EAQVTQNPRYLITVTGKKLTVTCSQNMNHEYMSWYRQDPGLGLRQIYYSMNVEVTDKGDVPEGYKVSRKEKRNFPLILESPSPNQTSLYFCASRPSGANVLTFGAGSRLTVL.

This clone has more than one count but fewer than ten. The chain has TRBV30 and TRBJ1-1; D is unclear. With 1 base removed from V and 6 bases from J, the gap between germline ends came to 15 bases. The CDR3 is made up of 14 amino acids. Germline V gene lookup returns CDR1 GTSNPN and CDR2 SVGIG (reference sequence). As DNA, the CDR3 is TGTGCCTGGAGTGGGGGTTGGAGGGTAGCTGAAGCTTTCTTT. Residues: CAWSGGWRVAEAFF.

This rearrangement joins TRBV7-9 to TRBJ2-2; no firm D call. The CDR3 loop spans 15 amino acids. Germline V gene data show CDR1 as SEHNR and CDR2 as FQNEAQ (reference sequence). Trimming cost V 3 bases and J 0 bases, with 8 bases left between them. CDR3 DNA: TGTGCCAGCAGCTTTGTTCAGGCGAACACCGGGGAGCTGTTTTTT. This codes for CASSFVQANTGELFF. The entire variable domain, with the rest obtained from reference TRBV7-9 and TRBJ2-2, is as follows: DTGVSQNPRHKITKRGQNVTFRCDPISEHNRLYWYRQTLGQGPEFLTYFQNEAQLEKSRLLSDRFSAERPKGSFSTLEIQRTEQGDSAMYLCASSFVQANTGELFFGEGSRLTVL.

The V call is TRBV19, the J call TRBJ1-5, with D uncertain. The CDR3 runs to 12 residues. V dropped 7 bases and J dropped 4 bases, with 8 bases sitting between them. Germline-derived CDR1 and CDR2 are LNHDA and SQIVND (reference sequence). The CDR3 sequence is CASNQNNQPQHF. In DNA, the CDR3 is TGTGCCAGTAACCAGAATAATCAGCCCCAGCATTTT.

This chain connects TRBV7-3 to TRBJ1-2; weak D call: TRBD1 (5 bases). The CDR3 sequence is 16 residues long. Germline-derived CDR1 and CDR2 are SGHTA and FQGTGA. The V and J ends lost 4 bases and 8 bases respectively, with 23 bases between them. CDR3 DNA: TGTGCCAGCAGCTCCGTGGGACCGCCAGGCAAAAAGGGCTACACCTTC. This codes for CASSSVGPPGKKGYTF.

This clone was counted once. The J gene is TRBJ2-7, the V gene TRBV12-3 or TRBV12-4; D ambiguous. Trimming removed 6 bases from V and 7 bases from J, with 16 bases in between. The CDR3 sequence is 13 residues long. The CDR3 loop reads CASSPETLGEQYF. CDR3 DNA: TGTGCCAGCAGCCCCGAGACATTAGGGGAGCAGTACTTC.

The rearrangement links TRBV6-5 to TRBJ2-1; possible D gene TRBD2, 5 bases. Germline loops: CDR1 MNHEY, CDR2 SVGAGI. V lost 2 bases and J 4 bases, leaving 9 bases between the germline ends. The CDR3 length is 14 residues. CDR3 in amino acids: CASSYDGVYNEQFF. CDR3 bases: TGTGCCAGCAGTTACGACGGGGTGTACAATGAGCAGTTCTTC.

V gene TRBV13 combines with J gene TRBJ2-1, with D unresolved. Per the germline V gene, CDR1 is PRHDT and CDR2 is FYEKMQ (reference sequence). The V end lost 2 bases, the J end lost 7 bases, and 0 bases lay between the germline ends. This CDR3 comprises 10 residues. DNA of the CDR3: TGTGCCAGCAGCTTAAATGAGCAGTTCTTC. This sequence encodes CASSLNEQFF.

The chain has TRBV9 and TRBJ2-3; D is unresolved. V shed 0 bases and J shed 2 bases, with 13 bases lying between them. The CDR3 extends over 16 amino acids. Germline V gene sequence: CDR1 SGDLS, CDR2 YYNGEE. The CDR3 DNA reads TGTGCCAGCAGCGTAGTGCCTTTTAGAGCCACAGATACGCAGTATTTT. Translating it yields CASSVVPFRATDTQYF. The full variable domain, its missing parts supplied by reference TRBV9 and TRBJ2-3, is DSGVTQTPKHLITATGQRVTLRCSPRSGDLSVYWYQQSLDQGLQFLIQYYNGEERAKGNILERFSAQQFPDLHSELNLSSLELGDSALYFCASSVVPFRATDTQYFGPGTRLTVL.

This rearrangement joins TRBV9 to TRBJ1-2; D ambiguous. Germline CDR1 SGDLS, CDR2 YYNGEE. The ends were cut back, 4 bases at V and 9 bases at J, with 13 bases in the middle. This CDR3 region has 12 residues. The DNA of the CDR3 is TGTGCCAGCAGCACCGCCCCCAGGAGCTACACCTTC. It specifies CASSTAPRSYTF.

The chain uses TRBV5-6 and TRBJ2-5; 8 bases match TRBD2. V lost 2 bases to trimming and J lost 3 bases; unmatched junction nucleotides: 3. The CDR3 runs 14 residues. Germline V gives CDR1 SGHDT, CDR2 YYEEEE. The DNA for the CDR3 is TGTGCCAGCAGCTTCGAGACTAGCGAAGAGACCCAGTACTTC. This gives the protein CASSFETSEETQYF. The variable domain in full, completed from reference TRBV5-6 and TRBJ2-5, reads DAGVTQSPTHLIKTRGQQVTLRCSPKSGHDTVSWYQQALGQGPQFIFQYYEEEERQRGNFPDRFSGHQFPNYSSELNVNALLLGDSALYLCASSFETSEETQYFGPGTRLLVL.